These T cell receptor beta chains were read from a single sample in a study of blood T cell repertoires in COVID-19. The method was immunoSEQ multiplex PCR; TCRdb's version includes in-frame clones alone and lacks a portion of them. The sample contains roughly 200,000 clones, roughly 80% of which appear only once. Sequencing was performed on peripheral blood. Receptors were obtained from a woman aged 40 to 50 with COVID-19, enrolled during active disease. Each CDR3 is given with its conserved first and last residue. Each record gives: V gene, D gene, clone size, J gene, CDR3 protein, CDR3 DNA. D genes are given only for firm matches. Only some rows state a clone size, as once, few, many or a class for expanded clones.

>TRBV11-2|TRBD2|-|TRBJ2-3
CASSLDRTSGDTQYF
TGTGCCAGCAGCTTAGATAGGACTAGCGGAGATACGCAGTATTTT
>TRBV5-6|TRBD2|-|TRBJ2-1
CASSFERGFYNEQFF
TGTGCCAGCAGCTTCGAGCGGGGGTTTTACAATGAGCAGTTCTTC
>TRBV6-5|TRBD1|once|TRBJ1-5
CASGQGGYQPQHF
TGTGCCAGCGGACAGGGGGGATATCAGCCCCAGCATTTT
>TRBV6-1|-|once|TRBJ1-4
CASSYLATNEKLFF
TGTGCCAGCAGTTATCTTGCAACTAATGAAAAACTGTTTTTT
>TRBV15|TRBD1|-|TRBJ2-7
CATSIPGQTYEQYF
TGTGCCACCAGCATACCGGGACAGACCTACGAGCAGTACTTC
>TRBV4-1|-|-|TRBJ1-5
CASSQTGEEPQHF
TGCGCCAGCAGCCAAACCGGGGAGGAGCCCCAGCATTTT
>TRBV6-5|-|-|TRBJ1-5
CASTTSRGQPQHF
TGTGCCAGCACCACGTCCCGGGGGCAGCCCCAGCATTTT
>TRBV29-1|-|-|TRBJ2-1
CSAQYNEQFF
TGCAGCGCCCAGTACAATGAGCAGTTCTTC
>TRBV5-6|TRBD1|few|TRBJ1-2
CASSWGTGENYGYTF
TGTGCCAGCAGTTGGGGGACAGGCGAAAACTATGGCTACACCTTC
>TRBV6-6|-|-|TRBJ1-5
CASSYSSPQHF
TGTGCCAGCAGTTACTCCTCCCCCCAGCATTTT
>TRBV15|-|-|TRBJ1-5
CATSRGIPQPQHF
TGTGCCACCAGCAGAGGTATTCCTCAGCCCCAGCATTTT
>TRBV5-5|-|-|TRBJ2-1
CASSLLNRGNNEQFF
TGTGCCAGCAGCCTTCTCAATAGGGGGAACAATGAGCAGTTCTTC
>TRBV4-1|-|-|TRBJ1-2
CASSRQTGDNYGYTF
TGCGCCAGCAGCCGTCAGACAGGCGATAACTATGGCTACACCTTC
>TRBV4-1|-|-|TRBJ2-3
CASSQGPWATDTQYF
TGCGCCAGCAGCCAAGGACCGTGGGCCACAGATACGCAGTATTTT
>TRBV18|TRBD1|once|TRBJ1-1
CASSPLDRGVTEAFF
TGTGCCAGCTCGCCATTAGACAGGGGGGTTACTGAAGCTTTCTTT
>TRBV5-1|TRBD1|-|TRBJ1-5
CASSAWTGDNQPQHF
TGCGCCAGCAGCGCATGGACAGGGGACAATCAGCCCCAGCATTTT
>TRBV9|TRBD2|-|TRBJ2-5
CASSVATSGAQETQYF
TGTGCCAGCAGCGTAGCGACTAGCGGGGCTCAAGAGACCCAGTACTTC
>TRBV3-1/TRBV3-2|-|-|TRBJ1-2
CASSQDAVNYGYTF
TGTGCCAGCAGCCAAGATGCAGTTAACTATGGCTACACCTTC
>TRBV9|TRBD1|-|TRBJ1-1
CASSVQPGQGFAEAFF
TGTGCCAGCAGCGTACAACCGGGACAGGGTTTCGCTGAAGCTTTCTTT
>TRBV5-4|-|once|TRBJ1-4
CASRLNREGEKLFF
TGTGCCAGCAGACTGAACAGGGAAGGGGAAAAACTGTTTTTT
>TRBV3-1/TRBV3-2|-|-|TRBJ1-5
CASSQSRGSNQPQHF
TGTGCCAGCAGCCAAAGTCGGGGAAGCAATCAGCCCCAGCATTTT
>TRBV28|-|-|TRBJ2-5
CASSFPLGRVETQYF
TGTGCCAGCAGTTTCCCTCTGGGCAGGGTAGAGACCCAGTACTTC
>TRBV5-4|TRBD2|-|TRBJ2-2
CASSLAASGVPTGELFF
TGTGCCAGCAGCTTGGCGGCTAGCGGGGTCCCCACCGGGGAGCTGTTTTTT
>TRBV9|TRBD2|-|TRBJ2-3
CASSVVGGATDTQYF
TGTGCCAGCAGCGTGGTCGGGGGGGCCACAGATACGCAGTATTTT
>TRBV7-9|-|-|TRBJ2-7
CASSLRYEQYF
TGTGCCAGCAGCTTACGCTACGAGCAGTACTTC
>TRBV6-6|TRBD1|once|TRBJ2-3
CASSETGARTDTQYF
TGTGCCAGCAGCGAAACAGGGGCTCGCACAGATACGCAGTATTTT
>TRBV19|-|-|TRBJ1-5
CASSIDLGQPQHF
TGTGCCAGTAGTATAGATCTCGGGCAGCCCCAGCATTTT
>TRBV23-1|TRBD1|-|TRBJ1-4
CASSQPQGANEKLFF
TGCGCCAGCAGTCAACCACAGGGGGCAAATGAAAAACTGTTTTTT
>TRBV5-4|-|-|TRBJ1-2
CASSWKTGVYGYTF
TGTGCCAGCAGCTGGAAGACAGGAGTTTATGGCTACACCTTC
>TRBV5-1|-|-|TRBJ2-2
CASHLELGGELFF
TGCGCCAGCCATCTAGAGTTGGGCGGGGAGCTGTTTTTT
>TRBV28|-|-|TRBJ2-7
CASTGTQGRGYEQYF
TGTGCCAGCACGGGAACCCAGGGGAGGGGGTACGAGCAGTACTTC
>TRBV3-1/TRBV3-2|-|-|TRBJ1-2
CASSQGTILSYGYTF
TGTGCCAGCAGCCAAGGAACGATTCTATCTTATGGCTACACCTTC
>TRBV2|-|-|TRBJ1-2
CASSRDYGYTF
TGTGCCAGCAGTCGGGACTATGGCTACACCTTC
>TRBV29-1|-|-|TRBJ2-1
CSPLSGPYNEQFF
TGCAGCCCGCTTAGCGGCCCCTACAATGAGCAGTTCTTC
>TRBV11-1|-|-|TRBJ2-5
CASSLVPPPGETQYF
TGTGCCAGCAGCTTAGTGCCGCCCCCGGGGGAGACCCAGTACTTC
>TRBV10-3|TRBD2|-|TRBJ2-5
CAISDPGVAGAETQYF
TGTGCCATCAGTGACCCGGGGGTAGCGGGAGCGGAGACCCAGTACTTC
>TRBV24-1|-|-|TRBJ2-1
CATSDLGLNEQFF
TGTGCCACCAGTGATTTGGGGCTCAATGAGCAGTTCTTC
>TRBV19|-|-|TRBJ2-1
CASMHIQGSYNEQFF
TGTGCCAGTATGCATATACAGGGATCCTACAATGAGCAGTTCTTC
>TRBV7-3|-|once|TRBJ2-1
CASSLIGGDNEQFF
TGTGCCAGCAGCTTAATTGGCGGGGACAATGAGCAGTTCTTC
>TRBV2|TRBD1|few|TRBJ1-6
CASNIDRERNSPLHF
TGTGCCAGCAATATAGACAGGGAAAGAAATTCACCCCTCCACTTT
>TRBV27|-|-|TRBJ1-1
CASSLFLGRTEAFF
TGTGCCAGCAGTTTATTTCTAGGTCGCACTGAAGCTTTCTTT
>TRBV11-2|TRBD2|-|TRBJ2-3
CASSLGQGGSQYF
TGTGCCAGCAGCTTAGGGCAGGGAGGGTCGCAGTATTTT
>TRBV7-8|-|few|TRBJ1-4
CASSSPRQGGLFF
TGTGCCAGCAGCTCCCCAAGGCAGGGAGGACTGTTTTTT
>TRBV5-1|-|few|TRBJ1-1
CASSLESGPTEAFF
TGCGCCAGCAGCTTGGAGTCAGGGCCCACTGAAGCTTTCTTT
>TRBV15|TRBD1|-|TRBJ1-2
CATSSGTGALQIGYTF
TGTGCCACCAGCAGTGGGACAGGGGCGCTTCAAATTGGCTACACCTTC
>TRBV12-5|-|-|TRBJ1-2
CASGINTVRYGYTF
TGTGCTAGTGGTATAAATACAGTACGCTATGGCTACACCTTC
>TRBV5-1|-|-|TRBJ2-3
CASSLAGRPSTDTQYF
TGCGCCAGCAGCTTGGCCGGCAGGCCTAGCACAGATACGCAGTATTTT
>TRBV19|TRBD2|-|TRBJ2-4
CASSKTTSGGDDLAKNIQYF
TGTGCCAGTAGTAAAACGACTAGCGGGGGAGACGACCTAGCCAAAAACATTCAGTACTTC
>TRBV7-9|-|-|TRBJ2-1
CASSSRPGQTYNEQFF
TGTGCCAGCAGCTCGAGACCCGGACAGACTTACAATGAGCAGTTCTTC
>TRBV19|-|-|TRBJ2-5
CASSIGLRSETQYF
TGTGCCAGTAGTATTGGGCTCCGTTCGGAGACCCAGTACTTC
>TRBV4-1|TRBD1|-|TRBJ1-4
CASSESGTGGWKLFF
TGCGCCAGCAGCGAAAGTGGGACAGGGGGGTGGAAACTGTTTTTT
>TRBV5-8|-|once|TRBJ1-1
CASSRDSIPEAFF
TGTGCCAGCAGCCGAGACAGTATTCCTGAAGCTTTCTTT
>TRBV19|TRBD2|-|TRBJ2-1
CASSTGRALLFDEQFF
TGTGCCAGTAGTACCGGGAGGGCCCTCCTCTTTGATGAGCAGTTCTTC
>TRBV28|TRBD1|-|TRBJ1-1
CASSSADRGRNTEAFF
TGTGCCAGCAGTTCCGCAGACAGGGGGAGGAACACTGAAGCTTTCTTT
>TRBV27|TRBD2|few|TRBJ2-1
CASSLSGSGRGNEQFF
TGTGCCAGCAGTTTATCGGGTAGCGGGAGAGGTAATGAGCAGTTCTTC
>TRBV6-5|-|-|TRBJ1-5
CASSPRSNQPQHF
TGTGCCAGCAGTCCCCGGAGCAATCAGCCCCAGCATTTT
>TRBV2|TRBD1|once|TRBJ2-2
CAREGQATNTGELFF
TGTGCCAGAGAGGGACAGGCTACGAACACCGGGGAGCTGTTTTTT
>TRBV9|TRBD2|-|TRBJ2-7
CASSVDAGGFYEQYF
TGTGCCAGCAGCGTAGACGCGGGAGGGTTCTACGAGCAGTACTTC
>TRBV6-6|TRBD2|-|TRBJ2-1
CASQRGGGTYNEQFF
TGTGCCAGCCAAAGGGGCGGGGGGACGTACAATGAGCAGTTCTTC
>TRBV24-1|-|once|TRBJ2-3
CATGPRRPDTQYF
TGTGCCACAGGCCCGAGGAGGCCAGATACGCAGTATTTT